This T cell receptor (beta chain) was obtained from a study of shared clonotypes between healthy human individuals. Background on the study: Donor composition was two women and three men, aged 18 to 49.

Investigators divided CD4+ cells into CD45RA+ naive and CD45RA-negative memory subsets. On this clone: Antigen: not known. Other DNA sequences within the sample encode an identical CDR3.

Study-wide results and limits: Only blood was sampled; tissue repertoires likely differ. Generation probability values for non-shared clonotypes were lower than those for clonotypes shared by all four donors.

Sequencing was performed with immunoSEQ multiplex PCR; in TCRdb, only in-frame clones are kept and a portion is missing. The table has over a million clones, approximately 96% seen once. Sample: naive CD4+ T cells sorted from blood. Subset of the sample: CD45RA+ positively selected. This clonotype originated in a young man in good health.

The CDR3 is CASGAGVNTEAFF. CDR3 nucleotide sequence: TGTGCCAGCGGGGCGGGGGTGAACACTGAAGCTTTCTTT. The rearrangement joins TRBV2 to TRBJ1-1, with D perhaps TRBD1 (5 bases). The CDR3 length is 13 residues. V was pared by 8 bases and J by 0 bases, with 10 bases between. CDR1 SNHLY and CDR2 FYNNEI come from the germline V gene.